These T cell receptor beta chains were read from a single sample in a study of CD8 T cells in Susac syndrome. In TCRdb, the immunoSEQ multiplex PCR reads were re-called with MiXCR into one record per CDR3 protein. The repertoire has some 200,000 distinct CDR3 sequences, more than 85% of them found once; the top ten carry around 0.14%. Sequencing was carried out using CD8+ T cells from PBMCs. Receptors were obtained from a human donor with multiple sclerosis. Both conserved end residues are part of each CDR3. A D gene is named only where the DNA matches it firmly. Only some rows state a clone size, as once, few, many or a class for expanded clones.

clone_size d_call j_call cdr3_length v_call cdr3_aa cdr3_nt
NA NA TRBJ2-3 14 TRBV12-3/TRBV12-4 CASSLGTGTDTQYF TGTGCCAGCAGTTTAGGGACAGGCACAGATACGCAGTATTTT
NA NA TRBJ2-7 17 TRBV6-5 CASSSDRPPISLYEQYF TGTGCCAGCAGTTCAGACAGGCCGCCAATTTCCCTTTACGAGCAGTACTTC
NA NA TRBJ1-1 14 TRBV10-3 CAISEPSEGTEAFF TGTGCCATCAGTGAGCCATCGGAAGGCACTGAAGCTTTCTTT
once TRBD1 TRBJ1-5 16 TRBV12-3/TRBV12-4 CASSFWGGQGWQPQHF TGTGCCAGCTCCTTTTGGGGGGGACAGGGGTGGCAGCCCCAGCATTTT
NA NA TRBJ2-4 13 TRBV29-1 CSVVGVGGIFQYF TGCAGCGTTGTGGGGGTAGGGGGGATCTTTCAGTACTTC
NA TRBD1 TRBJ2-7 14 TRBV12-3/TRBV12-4 CASRTSGTGEEQYF TGTGCCAGCAGAACCTCCGGGACAGGGGAAGAGCAGTACTTC
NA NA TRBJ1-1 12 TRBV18 CASSPDGTEAFF TGTGCCAGCTCACCCGACGGCACTGAAGCTTTCTTT
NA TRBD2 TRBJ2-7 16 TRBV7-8 CASSVPLAGGTYEQYF TGTGCCAGCAGCGTCCCTCTAGCGGGGGGCACCTACGAGCAGTACTTC
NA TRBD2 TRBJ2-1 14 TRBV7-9 CASSFRTSRYEQFF TGTGCCAGCAGCTTCCGGACTAGCCGGTATGAGCAGTTCTTC
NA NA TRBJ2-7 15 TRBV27 CASSFAQGRPYEQYF TGTGCCAGCAGTTTCGCACAGGGAAGGCCCTACGAGCAGTACTTC
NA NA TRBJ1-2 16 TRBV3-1 CASSQVAIATGGGYTF TGTGCCAGCAGCCAAGTGGCTATAGCCACCGGGGGTGGCTACACCTTC
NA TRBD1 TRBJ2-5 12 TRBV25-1 CASSEPTGGNYF TGTGCCAGCAGTGAACCTACAGGGGGGAACTACTTC
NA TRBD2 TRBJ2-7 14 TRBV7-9 CASSSSGSSFEQYF TGTGCCAGCAGCTCTAGCGGGAGCTCATTCGAGCAGTACTTC
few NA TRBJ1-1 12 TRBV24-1 CATSDPWSKAFF TGTGCCACCAGTGATCCGTGGTCCAAAGCTTTCTTT
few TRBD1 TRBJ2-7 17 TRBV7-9 CASSLSSRRDRGHEQYF TGTGCCAGCAGCTTAAGCTCCCGCCGGGACAGGGGACACGAGCAGTACTTC
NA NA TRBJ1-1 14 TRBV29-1 CSASRDSGFTEVFF TGCAGCGCTAGTCGAGACAGCGGGTTCACTGAAGTTTTCTTT
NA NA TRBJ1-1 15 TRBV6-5 CASSRAAGGWTEAFF TGTGCCAGCAGCCGAGCTGCGGGGGGGTGGACTGAAGCTTTCTTT
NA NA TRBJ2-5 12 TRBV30 CAWSFEQETQYF TGTGCCTGGAGTTTTGAGCAAGAGACCCAGTACTTC
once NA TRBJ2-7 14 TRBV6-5 CASSYSAGYYEQYF TGTGCCAGCAGTTACTCGGCAGGGTACTACGAGCAGTACTTC
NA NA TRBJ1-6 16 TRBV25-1 CASSPNRDIGVSPLHF TGTGCCAGCAGTCCAAACCGGGACATAGGGGTTTCACCCCTCCACTTT
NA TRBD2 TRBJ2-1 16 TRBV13 CASSFGGGDSYNEQFF TGTGCCAGCAGCTTTGGCGGGGGGGACTCCTACAATGAGCAGTTCTTC
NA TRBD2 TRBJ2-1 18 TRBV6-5 CASSYSSLAGGPPNEQFF TGTGCCAGCAGTTACTCTTCTCTAGCGGGGGGGCCCCCCAATGAGCAGTTCTTC
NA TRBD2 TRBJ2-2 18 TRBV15 CATSRTGLAVASTGELFF TGTGCCACCAGCAGAACGGGACTAGCGGTTGCGAGCACCGGGGAGCTGTTTTTT
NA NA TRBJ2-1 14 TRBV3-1 CASSVISNYHEQFF TGTGCCAGCTCTGTAATTTCCAATTATCATGAGCAGTTCTTC